These T cell receptor beta chains were read from a single sample in a study of blood T cell repertoires in COVID-19. Here immunoSEQ multiplex PCR was the method, and the copy in TCRdb shows in-frame clones only, minus some. The data contain roughly 150,000 clones, approximately 90% of them singletons. Sequencing was carried out using peripheral blood. The receptors stem from a woman aged 40 to 50 with acute or convalescent COVID-19. CDR3s include the opening cysteine and the closing phenylalanine or tryptophan. Each record gives: V gene, J gene, clone size, D gene, CDR3 protein, CDR3 DNA. A D gene is named only where the DNA matches it firmly. A row's size may be missing; if present it is once, few, many or a size class.

TRBV19,TRBJ1-5,few,.,CASSIDISNQPQHF,TGTGCCAGTAGTATAGATATCAGCAATCAGCCCCAGCATTTT
TRBV15,TRBJ2-7,once,.,CATSFAGAYEQYF,TGTGCCACCAGCTTCGCGGGGGCTTATGAGCAGTACTTC
TRBV10-2,TRBJ2-1,.,.,CASSERSGGMVSYNEQFF,TGCGCCAGCAGTGAGAGGTCCGGAGGAATGGTCTCCTACAATGAGCAGTTCTTC
TRBV27,TRBJ2-1,once,.,CASSLSIGVATHTYNEQFF,TGTGCCAGCAGTTTATCGATCGGGGTCGCGACCCATACCTACAATGAGCAGTTCTTC
TRBV29-1,TRBJ2-2,.,.,CSGRGQNTGELFF,TGCAGCGGCAGGGGACAGAACACCGGGGAGCTGTTTTTT
TRBV5-1,TRBJ2-3,.,TRBD2,CASSLERGTDTQYF,TGCGCCAGCAGCTTGGAGCGGGGAACAGATACGCAGTATTTT
TRBV4-2,TRBJ1-5,.,.,CASSQSFAGSNQPQHF,TGTGCCAGCAGCCAATCTTTTGCAGGAAGCAATCAGCCCCAGCATTTT
TRBV10-1,TRBJ1-2,.,.,CASSEQGPEGYTF,TGCGCCAGCAGTGAGCAGGGGCCGGAGGGCTACACCTTC
TRBV27,TRBJ2-1,.,.,CASSLRGVEQFF,TGTGCCAGCAGTTTACGGGGAGTTGAGCAGTTCTTC
TRBV27,TRBJ2-7,.,TRBD2,CASGLLGSGGAPGEQYF,TGTGCCAGCGGACTTCTGGGTAGCGGGGGGGCCCCTGGCGAGCAGTACTTC
TRBV7-2,TRBJ1-5,.,TRBD1,CASSREGQGLDQPQHF,TGTGCCAGCAGCCGTGAAGGACAGGGGCTAGATCAGCCCCAGCATTTT
TRBV5-4,TRBJ2-7,.,TRBD1,CASRLPLPGQGPYEQYF,TGTGCCAGCAGACTTCCTTTACCGGGACAGGGGCCCTACGAGCAGTACTTC
TRBV14,TRBJ2-7,.,TRBD1,CASSQDIDRVGEQYF,TGTGCCAGCAGCCAAGATATTGACAGGGTAGGCGAGCAGTACTTC
TRBV6-5,TRBJ1-1,.,TRBD1,CASSPNRGKTEAFF,TGTGCCAGCAGCCCGAACAGGGGGAAGACTGAAGCTTTCTTT
TRBV19,TRBJ1-4,.,TRBD1,CASSLPSRQGLWTNEKLFF,TGTGCCAGTAGTTTACCCAGCCGACAGGGGTTATGGACTAATGAAAAACTGTTTTTT
TRBV24-1,TRBJ2-2,once,.,CATSESGLITGELFF,TGTGCCACCAGTGAGTCGGGACTCATCACCGGGGAGCTGTTTTTT
TRBV5-1,TRBJ1-4,.,TRBD1,CASSPGQLNEKLFF,TGCGCCAGCAGCCCGGGACAGCTAAATGAAAAACTGTTTTTT
TRBV24-1,TRBJ2-5,.,.,CATSDFGAGEGETQYF,TGTGCCACCAGTGATTTTGGAGCGGGTGAAGGAGAGACCCAGTACTTC
TRBV27,TRBJ2-1,.,TRBD2,CASSFSGGYNEQFF,TGTGCCAGCAGTTTTAGCGGGGGGTACAATGAGCAGTTCTTC
TRBV10-3,TRBJ2-5,.,.,CAMNSGQGETQYF,TGTGCCATGAATAGCGGCCAGGGAGAGACCCAGTACTTC
TRBV7-2,TRBJ2-7,.,.,CASSSQAPAYEQYF,TGTGCCAGCAGCTCCCAGGCGCCGGCGTACGAGCAGTACTTC
TRBV6-5,TRBJ1-1,.,TRBD1,CASRPQGFGTEAFF,TGTGCCAGCAGACCACAGGGGTTTGGCACTGAAGCTTTCTTT
TRBV19,TRBJ2-5,.,TRBD2,CASSPKGLAGGQEETQYF,TGTGCCAGTAGTCCCAAGGGACTAGCGGGAGGGCAAGAAGAGACCCAGTACTTC
TRBV19,TRBJ2-7,.,TRBD1,CASSIAGDRGRYEQYF,TGTGCCAGTAGTATAGCAGGGGACAGGGGGCGCTACGAGCAGTACTTC
TRBV5-1,TRBJ2-3,.,TRBD2,CASSLGGGTDTQYF,TGCGCCAGCAGCTTAGGCGGGGGAACAGATACGCAGTATTTT
TRBV24-1,TRBJ2-3,.,TRBD1,CATSDRTGSTDTQYF,TGTGCCACCAGTGACAGGACAGGTAGCACAGATACGCAGTATTTT
TRBV9,TRBJ1-5,.,.,CASSVDGGNQPQHF,TGTGCCAGCAGCGTAGATGGCGGAAATCAGCCCCAGCATTTT
TRBV19,TRBJ2-7,.,TRBD1,CASSTQTGGYEQYF,TGTGCCAGTAGTACACAAACAGGGGGCTACGAGCAGTACTTC
TRBV7-9,TRBJ1-1,.,TRBD1,CASSLPHPGQGARTEAFF,TGTGCCAGCAGCTTACCACATCCGGGACAGGGGGCGCGGACTGAAGCTTTCTTT
TRBV3-1/TRBV3-2,TRBJ2-7,.,.,CASSPPSGSYEQYF,TGTGCCAGCAGCCCCCCCTCAGGTTCCTACGAGCAGTACTTC
TRBV6-6,TRBJ2-1,.,.,CASKLAPSSYNEQFF,TGTGCCAGCAAACTCGCTCCAAGCTCCTACAATGAGCAGTTCTTC
TRBV10-1,TRBJ2-7,.,TRBD1,CASNGTAHPYEQYF,TGCGCCAGCAATGGGACAGCTCATCCCTACGAGCAGTACTTC
TRBV10-3,TRBJ1-3,.,.,CAISDLFPSGNTIYF,TGTGCCATCAGTGATCTGTTTCCTTCTGGAAACACCATATATTTT
TRBV30,TRBJ1-1,.,.,CAWSVQGNTEAFF,TGTGCCTGGAGTGTACAGGGGAACACTGAAGCTTTCTTT
TRBV7-9,TRBJ1-2,.,.,CASSLIYSNYGYTF,TGTGCCAGCAGCTTAATTTACAGCAACTATGGCTACACCTTC
TRBV9,TRBJ1-5,.,TRBD1,CASSADRNQPQHF,TGTGCCAGCAGCGCGGACAGGAATCAGCCCCAGCATTTT
TRBV24-1,TRBJ1-3,.,TRBD1,CATSDANRGAGGNTIYF,TGTGCCACCAGTGATGCCAACAGGGGCGCAGGTGGAAACACCATATATTTT